This T cell receptor beta chain originates from a study of cytomegalovirus exposure and HLA in healthy donors. As for the study in general: The 600 to 800 first-cohort repertoires shared a platform with the approximately 110 validation repertoires, as reported in a later analysis.

This clone ranks as medium-sized. The antigen is undetermined. Study-level points and caveats: Some public TCRs appeared in many individuals, while most sequences were rare. The investigators catalogued 164 TCR beta chains as cytomegalovirus-associated.

The CDR3 sequence is 13 residues long. Germline V CDR1 and CDR2: SGHVS, FQNEAQ. V lost 7 bases and J lost 5, with 15 bases in between. Generated by immunoSEQ multiplex PCR, the TCRdb table keeps only in-frame clones and is missing some. The repertoire consists of 200,000 to 300,000 clones, with less than 95% occurring once and the leading ten covering just over 3%. The sample consisted of PBMCs. This rearrangement joins TRBV7-8 to TRBJ2-7; possibly TRBD1 for D (6 bases). This receptor was obtained from a woman in her thirties in good health and CMV-seronegative. CDR3 amino acids: CASTKTGPDEQYF. The CDR3 nucleotides read TGTGCCAGCACCAAAACAGGGCCGGACGAGCAGTACTTC.